This TCR beta chain was documented in a study of T cells after yellow fever vaccination. Overall study findings and caveats: FACS-sorted repertoires could contain abundant clonotypes contaminating from the bulk population.

Note on this clonotype: Its antigen is undetermined. This may be a read error: a much more frequent sequence differs by one nucleotide.

MiXCR, applied by TCRdb to the 5' RACE reads, yields one record per CDR3 protein. The table has some 500,000 distinct CDR3 sequences, approximately 15% seen once. Germline assignment: CDR1 LGHDT and CDR2 YNNKEL (reference sequence). The CDR3 consists of 14 residues. The rearrangement uses TRBV3-1 and TRBJ2-1; 8 bases agree with TRBD2. This sequence originates from a man aged 30 to 45 who received the YFV17D yellow fever vaccine. The sequencing used PBMCs, collected on the day of the yellow fever booster vaccination. The CDR3 here is CPSSQAGAENEQFF. In DNA form, the CDR3 reads TGTCCCAGCAGCCAAGCGGGAGCTGAGAATGAGCAGTTCTTC.